This TCR beta chain was observed in a study of cytomegalovirus exposure and HLA in healthy donors. The PCR ran on 60 Vbeta and 13 Jbeta primers. Some clones are missing from TCRdb's copy, which holds only in-frame ones; the method was immunoSEQ multiplex PCR. The table includes over 150,000 clones, 75% to 85% detected once. CDR1 and CDR2 from the germline V gene are LGHNA and YSLEER. The CDR3 loop spans 17 amino acids. Trimming took 0 bases from V and 3 from J; bases not matched to a gene: 7. Whole-study findings and limits: Per a later analysis, HLA-associated TCR beta chains showed more clonal expansion than other, equally common TCR beta chains.

Note on this clone: Antigen unknown.

The chain recombines TRBV4-3 with TRBJ2-5; TRBD2 matches at 10 bases. The source is a man under 40 in good health and CMV-seronegative. The sequencing sample was made of PBMCs. CDR3 sequence (DNA): TGCGCCAGCAGCCAAGAGGCTAGCGGGGGAATCGAAGAGACCCAGTACTTC. As protein: CASSQEASGGIEETQYF.